Presented here are 5 T cell receptor beta chains from one specimen sequenced in a study of T-cell reconstitution after alpha-beta-depleted transplantation in children (dated by TCRdb to about 2016). Interpreted using the paper, the treatment or condition label stands for: allogeneic hematopoietic cell transplantation with graft depleted of TCRalphabeta T cells and CD19 B cells. Libraries came from PCR. The reads were generated on an Illumina HiSeq 2500. Molecular barcoding was employed in the preparation of TCR libraries, with unique molecular identifiers being used to normalize TCRbeta repertoire quantification. TCRdb applied fastp at Q25 and MiXCR to the public reads, then kept only in-frame beta chains. Merged by CDR3 protein, the rows form single entries marked with the most common genes and DNA. This sample comprises more than 200,000 distinct CDR3 sequences, 20% to 30% of them detected only once. The ten largest clones add up to about 4.8% of the sample.

The sequenced sample was PBMCs, mostly from graft donor cells, obtained 360 days after TCRalphabeta/CD19-depleted stem cell transplant. The receptors originated from a female patient aged 2-15 years who had a stem cell transplant for congenital amegakaryocytic thrombocytopenia, so the T cells may come from the graft donor.

There are a few counts of this clonotype. The rearrangement joins TRBV28 to TRBJ2-7, with TRBD2 matching 7 bases. Germline CDR1 and CDR2: MDHEN and SYDVKM. The CDR3 extends over 14 amino acids. V trimming: 7 bases; J trimming: 2 bases; junction bases outside the gene matches: 8. The CDR3 nucleotides are TGTGCCAGCATCGGGGGGAGCCTACCCTACGAGCAGTACTTC. This sequence encodes CASIGGSLPYEQYF.

This clonotype was observed a few times. The CDR3 protein is CASSLSGGSIQYF. The CDR3 DNA follows: TGTGCCAGCAGCTTATCGGGGGGGTCTATTCAGTACTTC. The chain uses TRBV9 and TRBJ2-4; 8 bases line up with TRBD2. The J segment lost 10 bases and the V segment lost 4 bases, leaving 7 bases of the junction unmatched. CDR3 size: 13 residues. CDR1 is SGDLS, CDR2 YYNGEE, per germline.

V and J are TRBV11-3 and TRBJ2-1; 14 bases agree with TRBD2. The CDR3 totals 16 residues. The V gene's germline CDR1 is SGHNT and CDR2 YENEEA. J lost 9 bases, V lost 4 bases, and 8 bases had no gene match. CDR3 bases: TGTGCCAGCAGCTCCCCCGGGACTAGCGGGAGTGGTGAGCAGTTCTTC. Protein: CASSSPGTSGSGEQFF.

This clonotype was detected only a few times. This chain uses TRBV7-8 with TRBJ2-7; D is unclear. Trimming shortened V by 0 bases and J by 3 bases, and 12 bases separated the two germline ends. The CDR3 spans 15 residues. Germline assignment: CDR1 SGHVS and CDR2 FQNEAQ. The DNA of the CDR3 is TGTGCCAGCAGCTTAGCGCGCCTAGGGATCTACGAGCAGTACTTC. It yields the protein CASSLARLGIYEQYF.

There are a few counts of this clonotype. This chain joins TRBV5-5 and TRBJ2-3; TRBD1 might be the D (6 bases). Trimming cost V 3 bases and J 3 bases, with 11 bases left between them. Per the germline V gene, CDR1 is SGHKS and CDR2 is YYEKEE (reference sequence). The CDR3 runs 14 residues. CDR3 region: CASSSYRATDTQYF. As DNA, the CDR3 is TGTGCCAGCAGCTCGTACAGGGCGACAGATACGCAGTATTTT.